Listed below are T cell receptor beta chains from one sample, sequenced in a study of blood T cell repertoires in COVID-19. Clones were read by immunoSEQ multiplex PCR, and TCRdb kept only the in-frame ones, dropping some. The data show about 120,000 clones, 82% seen once. Sequencing was carried out using peripheral blood. All receptors derive from a man in his sixties or seventies with acute or convalescent COVID-19. Each CDR3 is given with its conserved first and last residue. The D gene is left open where the match is weak. Part of the rows lack a size; the others show once, few, many or a class for expanded clones.

NA | TRBJ2-2 | TRBV7-3 | TRBD1 | CASSPPGQENTGELFF | TGTGCCAGCAGCCCGCCGGGACAGGAGAACACCGGGGAGCTGTTTTTT
once | TRBJ2-3 | TRBV24-1 | TRBD1 | CATGQGTDTQYF | TGTGCCACGGGACAGGGCACAGATACGCAGTATTTT
NA | TRBJ2-2 | TRBV13 | TRBD1 | CASSFADRVPTGELFF | TGTGCCAGCAGCTTCGCGGACAGGGTCCCCACCGGGGAGCTGTTTTTT
NA | TRBJ1-5 | TRBV29-1 | NA | CSVGGTVNSNQPQHF | TGCAGCGTGGGAGGAACAGTGAATAGCAATCAGCCCCAGCATTTT
NA | TRBJ2-2 | TRBV3-1/TRBV3-2 | NA | CASSQGLGGITGELFF | TGTGCCAGCAGCCAAGGCCTCGGGGGTATAACCGGGGAGCTGTTTTTT
once | TRBJ2-5 | TRBV20-1 | NA | CSARQQETQYF | TGCAGTGCTAGACAGCAAGAGACCCAGTACTTC
NA | TRBJ1-2 | TRBV28 | NA | CASSLPDYGYTF | TGTGCCAGCAGTTTGCCGGACTATGGCTACACCTTC
NA | TRBJ1-2 | TRBV28 | TRBD1 | CASRAGGYGYTF | TGTGCCAGCAGGGCAGGGGGTTATGGCTACACCTTC
NA | TRBJ2-7 | TRBV6-5 | TRBD2 | CASSYGGRASEQYF | TGTGCCAGCAGTTACGGCGGGAGGGCCAGCGAGCAGTACTTC
NA | TRBJ2-7 | TRBV19 | TRBD1 | CASSRQGAYEQYF | TGTGCCAGTAGTAGGCAGGGGGCCTACGAGCAGTACTTC
NA | TRBJ2-3 | TRBV12-2 | NA | CASRSFFRFEGTDTQYF | TGTGCAAGTCGCTCGTTTTTTAGGTTCGAGGGCACAGATACGCAGTATTTT
few | TRBJ1-2 | TRBV29-1 | NA | CSVEDQGPRYGYTF | TGCAGCGTTGAAGATCAGGGTCCCCGCTATGGCTACACCTTC
NA | TRBJ1-1 | TRBV3-1/TRBV3-2 | TRBD1 | CASSLWTGRSEAFF | TGTGCCAGCAGCCTTTGGACAGGGAGATCTGAAGCTTTCTTT
many | TRBJ1-6 | TRBV5-6 | NA | CASSLEWHSPLHF | TGTGCCAGCAGCTTGGAATGGCATTCACCCCTCCACTTT
once | TRBJ1-2 | TRBV28 | NA | CASSGGPQGYGYTF | TGTGCCAGCAGCGGGGGGCCTCAGGGCTATGGCTACACCTTC
NA | TRBJ1-6 | TRBV3-1/TRBV3-2 | NA | CASSQRGGVSDSPLHF | TGTGCCAGCAGCCAAAGGGGAGGGGTAAGTGATTCACCCCTCCACTTT
NA | TRBJ2-1 | TRBV19 | NA | CASSIDRGQQFF | TGTGCCAGTAGTATAGATCGAGGGCAGCAGTTCTTC
NA | TRBJ1-1 | TRBV5-6 | NA | CASSSTDTEAFF | TGTGCCAGCAGCTCTACAGATACTGAAGCTTTCTTT
NA | TRBJ2-7 | TRBV20-1 | TRBD2 | CSASPSGSYEQYF | TGCAGTGCTAGTCCCAGCGGGAGCTACGAGCAGTACTTC
few | TRBJ1-2 | TRBV2 | NA | CASSREGGGYTF | TGTGCCAGCAGTCGGGAGGGCGGAGGCTACACCTTC
once | TRBJ2-4 | TRBV7-2 | TRBD1 | CASSLQGAGNIQYF | TGTGCCAGCAGCCTGCAGGGGGCGGGAAACATTCAGTACTTC
many | TRBJ1-2 | TRBV6-5 | TRBD1 | CASNPTGGSYGYTF | TGTGCCAGCAACCCTACAGGGGGCTCCTATGGCTACACCTTC